This T cell receptor (beta chain) emerged from a study of CD8+ T cells in alopecia areata. About the study: Twice daily, treated patients received 5 to 10 mg of oral tofacitinib.

Treatment in this sample: oral pan-JAK inhibitor, 5-10 mg twice daily. This CDR3 comprises 17 residues. V was cut by 0 bases and J by 0 bases, with 13 bases left in between. The germline V gene encodes CDR1 SGHRS and CDR2 YFSETQ. Study-level points and caveats: Greater clonality was observed in lesional scalp samples, especially alopecia totalis/universalis, versus normal scalp. Tofacitinib significantly brought down scalp clonality and expanded CD8+ clones among top 100.

Investigators isolated RNA and reverse transcribed it into cDNA to act as the sequencing template. Libraries were prepared by immunoSEQ multiplex PCR; TCRdb keeps only in-frame clonotypes and omits some of them. The sample gives around 170,000 clones, 51% of which show up once; around 9.1% is in the top ten. For this clone: Antigen specificity is unknown.

The sample was CD8+ T cells sorted from blood, taken at approximately week 51, from a patient treated with tofacitinib. The receptor comes from a human donor with alopecia areata. V is TRBV5-1 and J is TRBJ2-4; a possible D gene is TRBD1 (6 bases). The CDR3 here is CASSLVRPGVAKNIQYF. CDR3 DNA: TGCGCCAGCAGCTTGGTCCGTCCAGGGGTAGCCAAAAACATTCAGTACTTC.